Given below is one T cell receptor beta chain in context. Its antigen is not identified. Germline V gene data show CDR1 as SGHDT and CDR2 as YYEEEE. CDR3 size: 17 residues. V lost 4 bases, J lost 0 bases, and 17 bases lay in between. The data stem from a study of cytomegalovirus exposure and HLA in healthy donors. The study's findings and limits: Reported performance of the classifier showed diagnosis of cytomegalovirus status with high specificity and sensitivity. Across donors, presence/absence analyses took sequencing depth to be roughly uniform. At a 0.05 false discovery rate, a later analysis found some 18,000 TCR beta sequences to be associated with HLA alleles.

Both 60 Vbeta primers and 13 Jbeta primers went into the PCR. Repertoires were generated with immunoSEQ multiplex PCR, while TCRdb's copy carries only in-frame clones and drops some. Counted here are approximately 90,000 clones, around four fifths occurring once; the ten biggest clones make up roughly 1.9%. The receptor comes from a boy aged 5-17 years in good health and CMV-seronegative. V is TRBV5-6 and J is TRBJ1-5; possible D gene TRBD1, 5 bases. Sequencing was carried out using PBMCs. CDR3: CASSPYGGELSNQPQHF. CDR3 DNA sequence: TGTGCCAGCAGCCCCTACGGGGGGGAACTTAGCAATCAGCCCCAGCATTTT.